These 32 T cell receptor beta chains originate from one sample sequenced in a study of T-cell reconstitution after alpha-beta-depleted transplantation in children. Preparation of the TCRbeta library was carried out with unique molecular identifiers. One entry per CDR3 protein results from TCRdb running MiXCR on the PCR reads. The sample yields 350,000 to 400,000 distinct CDR3 sequences, 13% seen once. Sequencing used PBMCs, obtained from the stem cell graft. Receptors originate from a human donor who donated a stem cell graft to a child with Fanconi anemia.

The genes are TRBV6-5 and TRBJ1-2; possible D gene TRBD1, 5 bases. V was cut by 4 bases and J by 7 bases, with 16 bases left in between. CDR1 is MNHEY, CDR2 SVGAGI, per germline. The CDR3 is 14 amino acids. In DNA form, the CDR3 reads TGTGCCAGCAGTTCATTCGGCCAGGGCGGTGGCTACACCTTC. Translating it yields CASSSFGQGGGYTF.

This clonotype was counted a few times. The rearrangement uses TRBV12-3 or TRBV12-4 and TRBJ1-2; TRBD1 is a possible D gene (6 bases). The CDR3 spans 15 residues. Trimming removed 6 bases from V and 1 base from J, with 15 bases in between. CDR3 nucleotide sequence: TGTGCCAGCAGCCCCTCGGGGGCGGTTAACTATGGCTACACCTTC. Its translation: CASSPSGAVNYGYTF.

The table lists this clonotype with many counts. The rearrangement joins TRBV7-9 to TRBJ1-3, with 10 bases fitting TRBD1. Germline CDR1 reads SEHNR; CDR2 reads FQNEAQ (reference sequence). The CDR3 runs 18 residues. The V gene end was trimmed by 4 bases and the J gene end by 2 bases; junction bases not matched to a gene: 11. CDR3 loop: CASSSTGGEGRPGNTIYF. The CDR3 DNA sequence: TGTGCCAGCAGCTCGACAGGGGGCGAGGGGAGGCCTGGAAACACCATATATTTT.

This clonotype was counted only a few times. This chain joins TRBV4-3 and TRBJ1-1; D is undetermined. Trimming cost V 0 bases and J 10 bases, with 12 bases left between them. Germline V gene sequence: CDR1 LGHNA, CDR2 YSLEER. CDR3 length: 13 residues. Written as DNA, the CDR3 is TGCGCCAGCAGCCAAGATCCCGGCACCTCAGCTTTCTTT. Translated, it gives CASSQDPGTSAFF.

This clonotype was counted only a few times. The chain combines TRBV7-9 with TRBJ1-1; D remains unclear. Trimming removed 2 bases at V and 1 base at J, with 8 bases between. The CDR3 is made up of 14 amino acids. Germline CDR1 SEHNR, CDR2 FQNEAQ (reference sequence). Here the CDR3 reads CASSLTPPNTEAFF. In DNA form, the CDR3 reads TGTGCCAGCAGCTTAACACCCCCGAACACTGAAGCTTTCTTT.

This chain uses TRBV27 with TRBJ1-1; 8 bases align to TRBD1. The CDR3 sequence is 17 residues long. Germline V gives CDR1 MNHEY, CDR2 SMNVEV (reference sequence). Germline trimming cut 4 bases from V and 0 bases from J; bases unmatched to any gene: 10. The CDR3 protein is CASSSYSTGGMNTEAFF. Written as DNA, the CDR3 is TGTGCCAGCAGTTCTTATAGCACAGGGGGAATGAACACTGAAGCTTTCTTT.

This clonotype showed up many times. The chain has TRBV5-7 and TRBJ1-1; 10 bases agree with TRBD1. TRBV5-7 is annotated as an ORF whose role is uncertain. This CDR3 has 19 residues. After removal of 3 bases from V and 4 bases from J, the junction contained 18 bases not matched to a gene. The CDR3 region is CASSSTRTGQGNNGTEAFF. As DNA, the CDR3 is TGTGCCAGCAGCTCTACGAGGACGGGACAGGGGAACAACGGCACTGAAGCTTTCTTT.

This clonotype was counted ten times or more. The rearrangement links TRBV28 to TRBJ2-7; D is unresolved. The CDR3 has 13 amino acids. The V gene's germline CDR1 is MDHEN and CDR2 SYDVKM. Trimming took off 2 bases at V and 2 bases at J, with 7 bases between the two ends. CDR3 DNA: TGTGCCAGCAGTTTAAGAAGCGCCTACGAGCAGTACGTC. Translated: CASSLRSAYEQYV.

The sample holds many counts of this clonotype. This chain uses TRBV7-2 with TRBJ1-1; D call uncertain. This CDR3 region has 13 residues. Trimming shortened V by 5 bases and J by 9 bases, and 16 bases separated the two germline ends. In germline, CDR1 is SGHTA, CDR2 FQGNSA. The CDR3 region has the DNA TGTGCCAGCAGCCTTGGGTTTTCAGCTAAAGCTTTCTTT. Its protein is CASSLGFSAKAFF.

This clonotype was seen ten or more times. This chain connects TRBV5-6 to TRBJ2-1; D possibly corresponds to TRBD1 (6 bases). Germline V gene sequence: CDR1 SGHDT, CDR2 YYEEEE. The CDR3 is 16 residues long. The V end lost 0 bases, the J end lost 0 bases, and 10 bases lay between the germline ends. The CDR3 coding sequence is TGTGCCAGCAGCTTGGCTCAGGGGACCTCCTACAATGAGCAGTTCTTC. It is translated as CASSLAQGTSYNEQFF.

The V call is TRBV12-3 or TRBV12-4, the J call TRBJ2-5; D gene unclear. V was pared by 3 bases and J by 4 bases, with 9 bases between. The CDR3 spans 13 residues. This CDR3 reads CASSFFFAETQYF. The CDR3 DNA reads as TGTGCCAGCAGTTTTTTCTTCGCAGAGACCCAGTACTTC.

The chain is built from TRBV20-1 and TRBJ2-3; 7 nucleotides match TRBD2. Germline CDR1 is DFQATT and CDR2 is SNEGSKA (reference sequence). The CDR3 has 16 amino acids. The V and J ends lost 0 bases and 6 bases, in that order; junction bases with no gene match: 12. CDR3 in DNA: TGCAGTGCTAGAGATTTTAGCGGGCCAACGGCGGATACGCAGTATTTT. This sequence encodes CSARDFSGPTADTQYF.

This clonotype was observed a handful of times. This chain connects TRBV20-1 to TRBJ1-2, with 9 bases that match TRBD1. J gave up 8 bases and V 6 bases, and 19 bases lay outside the gene matches. In germline, CDR1 is DFQATT, CDR2 SNEGSKA (reference sequence). The CDR3 contains 16 residues. CDR3 bases: TGCAGTGCGGAAGAAGCGGGGACAGGGCTCCAGGGGGGCTACACCTTC. As protein: CSAEEAGTGLQGGYTF.

This sequence joins TRBV5-1 and TRBJ2-1, with D possibly being TRBD2 (5 bases). V dropped 3 bases and J dropped 3 bases, with 25 bases sitting between them. Germline V gene lookup returns CDR1 SGHRS and CDR2 YFSETQ. The CDR3 length is 19 residues. The CDR3 spells CASSWTQVPFGYDYNEQFF. The CDR3 bases are TGCGCCAGCAGCTGGACTCAGGTTCCGTTTGGGTACGACTACAATGAGCAGTTCTTC. Full variable domain (rest looked up from reference TRBV5-1 and TRBJ2-1): KAGVTQTPRYLIKTRGQQVTLSCSPISGHRSVSWYQQTPGQGLQFLFEYFSETQRNKGNFPGRFSGRQFSNSRSEMNVSTLELGDSALYLCASSWTQVPFGYDYNEQFFGPGTRLTVL.

The J gene is TRBJ2-5, the V gene TRBV4-3; D perhaps matches TRBD1 (7 bases). This CDR3 has 14 amino acids. Between the trimmed V and J ends, which lost 2 bases and 9 bases, there was a span of 16 bases. Germline assignment: CDR1 LGHNA and CDR2 YSLEER. Here the CDR3 reads CASSQSTGEVAQYF. CDR3 sequence (DNA): TGCGCCAGCAGCCAATCCACAGGGGAGGTGGCCCAGTACTTC.

This clonotype was detected a few times. J is TRBJ1-5 and V is TRBV20-1; D is uncertain. CDR1 and CDR2 (germline): DFQATT, SNEGSKA (reference sequence). The germline V and J ends were trimmed by 0 bases and 7 bases, with 13 bases remaining between them. This CDR3 comprises 14 residues. CDR3 in DNA: TGCAGTGCTAGAGATCCAAAAAGGAAGCAGCCCCAGCATTTT. Translation: CSARDPKRKQPQHF.

V usage is TRBV7-9 and J usage is TRBJ1-1; D ambiguous. With 5 bases removed from V and 4 bases from J, the gap between germline ends came to 11 bases. CDR3 size: 13 residues. Germline assignment: CDR1 SEHNR and CDR2 FQNEAQ (reference sequence). The CDR3 DNA sequence: TGTGCCAGCAGCCCCCAAGAGTTCACTGAAGCTTTCTTT. Amino acids: CASSPQEFTEAFF. The entire variable domain, with the rest obtained from reference TRBV7-9 and TRBJ1-1, is as follows: DTGVSQNPRHKITKRGQNVTFRCDPISEHNRLYWYRQTLGQGPEFLTYFQNEAQLEKSRLLSDRFSAERPKGSFSTLEIQRTEQGDSAMYLCASSPQEFTEAFFGQGTRLTVV.

The J gene is TRBJ2-7, the V gene TRBV6-1; 14 bases are shared with TRBD2. The V gene's germline CDR1 is MNHNS and CDR2 SASEGT. This CDR3 spans 16 amino acids. V shed 4 bases and J 7 bases; nucleotides not matched to a gene: 9. The CDR3 nucleotides read TGTGCCAGCAGTGTGACTAGCGGGGGGGCCGGGTCAGAGCAGTACTTC. Residues: CASSVTSGGAGSEQYF.

The chain recombines TRBV9 with TRBJ2-1; D is perhaps TRBD1 (6 bases). The germline CDR1 and CDR2 sequences are SGDLS and YYNGEE. The ends were cut back, 10 bases at V and 1 base at J, with 12 bases in the middle. This CDR3 spans 13 amino acids. The CDR3 region has the DNA TGTGCCGGATCCAGGGGTTCCTACAATGAGCAGTTCTTC. Its protein product is CAGSRGSYNEQFF.

The CDR3 spells CASSLAGGGFHPYEQYF. Written as DNA, the CDR3 is TGTGCCAGCAGTTTAGCGGGGGGGGGGTTCCACCCCTACGAGCAGTACTTC. This chain connects TRBV12-3 or TRBV12-4 to TRBJ2-7; 7 bases are shared with TRBD2. The CDR3 spans 17 residues. Unmatched junction bases numbered 10, after V lost 0 bases and J lost 2 bases.

This clonotype was detected only a few times. The conserved final phenylalanine or tryptophan is absent from the CDR3, which likely points to a read error. This chain links TRBV3-1 with TRBJ1-1, with a possible D match to TRBD1 (5 bases). The CDR3 has 14 amino acids. Deletions cut 2 bases from V and 2 bases from J, with 9 bases between. Looked up from germline, CDR1 is LGHDT and CDR2 is YNNKEL (reference sequence). CDR3 sequence (DNA): TGTGCCAGCAGCCAAACAGGTTTTAACACTGAAGCTTTCTAT. This encodes CASSQTGFNTEAFY.

There are a few counts of this clonotype. The rearrangement links TRBV3-1 to TRBJ1-1; D is unresolved. Germline-derived CDR1 and CDR2 are LGHDT and YNNKEL (reference sequence). V gave up 1 base and J gave up 3 bases, with 9 bases separating them. CDR3 length: 14 residues. CDR3 amino acids: CASSQGSRDTEAFF. The CDR3 DNA sequence: TGTGCCAGCAGCCAAGGGAGCCGGGACACTGAAGCTTTCTTT. Using reference TRBV3-1 and TRBJ1-1 for the parts outside the CDR3, the full variable domain is DTAVSQTPKYLVTQMGNDKSIKCEQNLGHDTMYWYKQDSKKFLKIMFSYNNKELIINETVPNRFSPKSPDKAHLNLHINSLELGDSAVYFCASSQGSRDTEAFFGQGTRLTVV.

This clonotype was seen ten or more times. The V call is TRBV9, the J call TRBJ2-1; tentative D call: TRBD2 (7 bases). Germline CDR1 and CDR2: SGDLS and YYNGEE. V was pared by 0 bases and J by 5 bases, with 12 bases between. This CDR3 region has 15 residues. The CDR3 coding sequence is TGTGCCAGCAGCGTAGGGGGGGGCCAAGACAATGAGCAGTTCTTC. Amino acids: CASSVGGGQDNEQFF.

The chain is built from TRBV9 and TRBJ1-2; D not certain. CDR3 length equals 14 residues. The V gene's germline CDR1 is SGDLS and CDR2 YYNGEE. Trimming cost V 0 bases and J 4 bases, with 10 bases left between them. As DNA, the CDR3 is TGTGCCAGCAGCGTAGCTACCGGTGGCTATGGCTACACCTTC. Its translation: CASSVATGGYGYTF.

About this clonotype: The junction and the germline gene differ at one end; a read error may be behind it. The V and J genes are TRBV3-1 and TRBJ2-2; 9 bases match TRBD1. Germline-derived CDR1 and CDR2 are LGHDT and YNNKEL (reference sequence). The CDR3 runs to 19 residues. DNA for the CDR3: TGTGCCTGCAGTCCTGTCCCGGGACAGGGCAAACTACTAACCGGGGAGCTGTTTTTT. Translating it yields CACSPVPGQGKLLTGELFF.

This clonotype has just a few counts. V is TRBV27 and J is TRBJ2-1; 7 bases match TRBD1. Unmatched junction bases numbered 6, after V lost 7 bases and J lost 6 bases. CDR3 length: 13 amino acids. The germline gives CDR1 MNHEY, CDR2 SMNVEV (reference sequence). The CDR3 bases are TGTGCCAGCACAGAGGGGGCAAGCAATGAGCAGTTCTTC. This translates into CASTEGASNEQFF.

This clonotype was counted between two and nine times. The chain recombines TRBV20-1 with TRBJ1-2; D remains ambiguous. Germline CDR1 and CDR2: DFQATT and SNEGSKA (reference sequence). This CDR3 spans 12 amino acids. Trimming left V 3 bases short and J 4 bases short, with 9 bases between. The CDR3 loop is CSASGESYGYTF. The CDR3 DNA reads TGCAGTGCTAGTGGGGAATCCTATGGCTACACCTTC.

CDR3 nucleotides: TGTGCCAGCAGCCAACTCGTCAACTACGAGCAGTACTTC. As protein: CASSQLVNYEQYF. This chain joins TRBV3-1 and TRBJ2-7; unclear D gene. Trimming left V 2 bases short and J 3 bases short, with 8 bases between. Germline values: CDR1 LGHDT, CDR2 YNNKEL (reference sequence). This CDR3 has 13 amino acids.

The chain couples TRBV6-1 to TRBJ2-1; perhaps TRBD2 as D (6 bases). The length of the CDR3 is 13 residues. Germline values: CDR1 MNHNS, CDR2 SASEGT. Between the trimmed V and J ends, which lost 6 bases and 7 bases, there was a span of 13 bases. The CDR3 is CASSPGLQNEQFF. The CDR3 DNA reads as TGTGCCAGCAGCCCGGGACTTCAGAATGAGCAGTTCTTC.

The CDR3: CSASSGWDQPQHF. The DNA for the CDR3 is TGCAGTGCTAGTTCGGGGTGGGATCAGCCCCAGCATTTT. This chain connects TRBV20-1 to TRBJ1-5; D is unresolved. Trimming removed 3 bases from V and 5 bases from J, with 11 bases in between. This CDR3 has 13 amino acids. The V gene's germline CDR1 is DFQATT and CDR2 SNEGSKA (reference sequence).

In this sample, this clonotype turned up a few times. The chain links TRBV5-1 to TRBJ1-6; D remains unclear. Germline V gives CDR1 SGHRS, CDR2 YFSETQ. This CDR3 is 15 amino acids long. Trimming took off 0 bases at V and 4 bases at J, with 8 bases between the two ends. As DNA, the CDR3 is TGCGCCAGCAGCTTGGACGGATTTTATAATTCACCCCTCCACTTT. Translated: CASSLDGFYNSPLHF.

Here the CDR3 reads CASREAGGSSYEQYF. In DNA form, the CDR3 reads TGCGCCAGCAGGGAAGCGGGGGGGAGCTCCTACGAGCAGTACTTC. This chain connects TRBV5-1 to TRBJ2-7; 10 positions agree with TRBD2. This CDR3 spans 15 amino acids. V trimming: 5 bases; J trimming: 0 bases; junction bases outside the gene matches: 5. Germline values: CDR1 SGHRS, CDR2 YFSETQ.